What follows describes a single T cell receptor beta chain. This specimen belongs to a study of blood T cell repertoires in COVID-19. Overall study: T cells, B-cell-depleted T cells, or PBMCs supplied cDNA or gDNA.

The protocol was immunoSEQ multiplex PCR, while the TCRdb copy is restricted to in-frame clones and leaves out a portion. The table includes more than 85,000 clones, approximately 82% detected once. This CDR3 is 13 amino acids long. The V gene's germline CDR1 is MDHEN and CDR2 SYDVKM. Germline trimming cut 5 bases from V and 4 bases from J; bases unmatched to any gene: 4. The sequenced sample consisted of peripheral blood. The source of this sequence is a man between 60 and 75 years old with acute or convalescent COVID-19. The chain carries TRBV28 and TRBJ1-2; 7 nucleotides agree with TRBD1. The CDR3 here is CASSRQGSYGYTF. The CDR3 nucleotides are TGTGCCAGCAGTAGACAGGGATCCTATGGCTACACCTTC.